The 19 T cell receptor beta chains below come from one sample, sequenced in a study of cytomegalovirus exposure and HLA in healthy donors. PCR amplification relied on 60 Vbeta primers (plus 13 Jbeta primers). Clones were sequenced by immunoSEQ multiplex PCR, and TCRdb holds only the in-frame ones, with some missing. Counted here are 110,000 to 150,000 clones, 65% to 85% occurring once; the ten biggest clones make up 3.5% to 5%. The sample consisted of PBMCs. These TCRs come from a male donor in good health and CMV-seronegative.

This clone is a singleton in its sample. The chain uses TRBV29-1 and TRBJ2-3, with unresolved D. With 4 bases removed from V and 3 bases from J, the gap between germline ends came to 14 bases. This CDR3 has 14 residues. Germline lookup yields CDR1 SQVTM and CDR2 ANQGSEA. As DNA, the CDR3 is TGCAGCGTTGGCGGAAGAATCTCAACAGATACGCAGTATTTT. Translation: CSVGGRISTDTQYF.

This clone was picked up a small number of times. V is TRBV19 and J is TRBJ2-2; D unresolved. V was shortened by 5 bases and J by 1 base, with 11 bases between the two germline ends. CDR3 length: 15 amino acids. Germline CDR1 is LNHDA and CDR2 is SQIVND (reference sequence). CDR3 in DNA: TGTGCCAGTAGTTTCACCCCCAGGAACACCGGGGAGCTGTTTTTT. Its protein is CASSFTPRNTGELFF.

The chain uses TRBV30 and TRBJ2-7; D may be TRBD2 (6 bases). The CDR3 contains 11 residues. Between the trimmed V and J ends, which lost 6 bases and 7 bases, there was a span of 13 bases. Per germline, CDR1 GTSNPN and CDR2 SVGIG (reference sequence). The CDR3 nucleotides read TGTGCCTGTCTTGCGGGGCCGGAGCAGTACTTC. Translating it yields CACLAGPEQYF.

The J gene is TRBJ1-2, the V gene TRBV19; a weak D match, TRBD1 (6 bases). Germline values: CDR1 LNHDA, CDR2 SQIVND (reference sequence). V was trimmed by 7 bases and J by 4 bases, leaving 22 bases between them. CDR3 size: 16 residues. The CDR3 nucleotides read TGTGCCAGTACCTCGGAAGGCACGGCAGGGGTCTATGGCTACACCTTC. It codes for CASTSEGTAGVYGYTF.

Worth noting for this clone: One end of the junction varies from germline; a read error may be responsible. This sequence joins TRBV29-1 and TRBJ2-4; 7 bases align to TRBD1. There are 11 residues in the CDR3. CDR1 is SQVTM and CDR2 is ANQGSEA in the germline V gene. CDR3 region: CSVTGENSQYF. The DNA of the CDR3 is TGCAGCGTTACAGGGGAAAACAGTCAGTACTTC.

The chain combines TRBV19 with TRBJ1-2; D not resolved. Trimming took off 5 bases at V and 4 bases at J, with 14 bases between the two ends. Germline V lookup: CDR1 LNHDA, CDR2 SQIVND (reference sequence). The CDR3 is 14 residues long. The CDR3 region has the DNA TGTGCCAGTAGTTACGGTGTGAAGAGCTATGGCTACACCTTC. This gives the protein CASSYGVKSYGYTF.

The chain is built from TRBV4-2 and TRBJ2-3; TRBD2 is a possible D gene (5 bases). Germline CDR1 is LGHNA and CDR2 is YNFKEQ. The ends were cut back, 0 bases at V and 6 bases at J, with 10 bases in the middle. This CDR3 has 14 amino acids. CDR3 nucleotides: TGTGCCAGCAGCCAAGATGGGAGACCGGATACGCAGTATTTT. Its protein product is CASSQDGRPDTQYF.

The V call is TRBV15, the J call TRBJ2-5; 11 nucleotides match TRBD1. Germline V gene lookup returns CDR1 LNHNV and CDR2 YYDKDF (reference sequence). This CDR3 region has 15 residues. After removal of 1 base from V and 9 bases from J, the junction contained 7 bases not matched to a gene. In DNA, the CDR3 is TGTGCCACCAGCAGAGTCGGACAGGGGGCGAAAGCCCAGTACTTC. It codes for CATSRVGQGAKAQYF.

The V call is TRBV25-1, the J call TRBJ2-7; 7 nucleotides align to TRBD1. Germline V CDR1 and CDR2: MGHDK, SYGVNS. This CDR3 is built from 14 residues. J gave up 4 bases and V 2 bases, and 5 bases lay outside the gene matches. CDR3 bases: TGTGCCAGCAGTGAAGACAGGGCGGCGTACGAGCAGTACTTC. Its translation is CASSEDRAAYEQYF.

The gene calls are TRBV19 and TRBJ1-1; TRBD1 is a possible D gene (5 bases). The CDR3 loop spans 16 amino acids. Looked up from germline, CDR1 is LNHDA and CDR2 is SQIVND (reference sequence). The germline V and J ends were trimmed by 3 bases and 0 bases, with 14 bases remaining between them. The CDR3 region is CASSISGGGMNTEAFF. CDR3 nucleotide sequence: TGTGCCAGTAGTATTTCGGGGGGAGGCATGAACACTGAAGCTTTCTTT.

This rearrangement joins TRBV6-5 to TRBJ2-7, with TRBD1 matching 7 bases. V lost 2 bases and J lost 4; bases outside the gene matches: 8. CDR1 and CDR2 (germline): MNHEY, SVGAGI. This CDR3 has 15 residues. Here the CDR3 reads CASSYRQGVSYEQYF. The CDR3 bases are TGTGCCAGCAGTTACCGTCAGGGGGTTTCATACGAGCAGTACTTC.

The CDR3: CASSTYRGPRKETQYF. The CDR3 DNA reads as TGTGCCAGCAGCACATACAGGGGGCCCAGGAAAGAGACCCAGTACTTC. The chain recombines TRBV11-2 with TRBJ2-5; TRBD1 agrees at 9 bases. The CDR3 totals 16 residues. CDR1 SGHAT and CDR2 FQNNGV come from the germline V gene. The V segment lost 5 bases and the J segment 3 bases; nucleotides outside the gene matches: 10.

V gene TRBV19 combines with J gene TRBJ2-1; 8 bases are a match to TRBD1. V lost 3 bases to trimming and J lost 3 bases; unmatched junction nucleotides: 1. The CDR3 length is 14 residues. From germline, CDR1 is LNHDA and CDR2 SQIVND (reference sequence). CDR3 in amino acids: CASSMDRVYNEQFF. CDR3 nucleotide sequence: TGTGCCAGTAGTATGGACAGGGTCTACAATGAGCAGTTCTTC.

This clone was seen a handful of times. The rearrangement links TRBV19 to TRBJ1-2, with 8 nucleotides matching TRBD1. CDR1 and CDR2 (germline): LNHDA, SQIVND (reference sequence). With 5 bases clipped from V and 4 bases from J, the junction kept 6 bases outside the gene matches. CDR3 length: 14 amino acids. The CDR3, as DNA: TGTGCCAGTAGTCTCGGACAGGGAGTCTATGGCTACACCTTC. Encoded protein: CASSLGQGVYGYTF.

J is TRBJ1-3 and V is TRBV5-4; no reliable D call. This CDR3 comprises 17 residues. Trimming stripped 4 bases from V and 0 bases from J, with 17 bases between. CDR1 and CDR2 (germline): SGHNT, YYREEE (reference sequence). The CDR3 bases are TGTGCCAGCAGCCAGAGGGCAGGATCAATCTCTGGAAACACCATATATTTT. It yields the protein CASSQRAGSISGNTIYF. Full variable domain (missing parts from reference TRBV5-4 and TRBJ1-3): ETGVTQSPTHLIKTRGQQVTLRCSSQSGHNTVSWYQQALGQGPQFIFQYYREEENGRGNFPPRFSGLQFPNYSSELNVNALELDDSALYLCASSQRAGSISGNTIYFGEGSWLTVV.

V and J are TRBV5-1 and TRBJ2-1, with TRBD1 matching over 10 bases. The CDR3 extends over 13 amino acids. V trimming: 4 bases; J trimming: 9 bases; junction bases outside the gene matches: 4. Germline V lookup: CDR1 SGHRS, CDR2 YFSETQ. The CDR3 DNA follows: TGCGCCAGCAGCGCGGGACAGGGGTTTGAGCAGTTCTTC. Protein product: CASSAGQGFEQFF.

The gene calls are TRBV2 and TRBJ1-1; D unclear. The CDR3 contains 11 residues. Germline CDR1 is SNHLY and CDR2 is FYNNEI. The V end was cut by 4 bases, the J end by 10 bases, with 10 bases between. CDR3: CASSGASGAFF. The CDR3 nucleotides read TGTGCCAGCAGTGGGGCGAGCGGAGCTTTCTTT.

The rearrangement joins TRBV9 to TRBJ2-7; 10 bases are shared with TRBD2. The CDR3 totals 16 residues. The germline gives CDR1 SGDLS, CDR2 YYNGEE. Trimming cost V 4 bases and J 4 bases; bases outside gene matches: 11. DNA for the CDR3: TGTGCCAGCAGCCCCTACTCTAGCGGGAGTACGTACGAGCAGTACTTC. Its translation is CASSPYSSGSTYEQYF.

The chain couples TRBV6-5 to TRBJ2-7; D possibly corresponds to TRBD1 (5 bases). The germline V and J ends were trimmed by 0 bases and 8 bases, with 14 bases remaining between them. This CDR3 comprises 14 residues. Germline V lookup: CDR1 MNHEY, CDR2 SVGAGI. CDR3 bases: TGTGCCAGCAGTTACTCGGTTGACAGCGAGCAGCAGTACTTC. Protein product: CASSYSVDSEQQYF.